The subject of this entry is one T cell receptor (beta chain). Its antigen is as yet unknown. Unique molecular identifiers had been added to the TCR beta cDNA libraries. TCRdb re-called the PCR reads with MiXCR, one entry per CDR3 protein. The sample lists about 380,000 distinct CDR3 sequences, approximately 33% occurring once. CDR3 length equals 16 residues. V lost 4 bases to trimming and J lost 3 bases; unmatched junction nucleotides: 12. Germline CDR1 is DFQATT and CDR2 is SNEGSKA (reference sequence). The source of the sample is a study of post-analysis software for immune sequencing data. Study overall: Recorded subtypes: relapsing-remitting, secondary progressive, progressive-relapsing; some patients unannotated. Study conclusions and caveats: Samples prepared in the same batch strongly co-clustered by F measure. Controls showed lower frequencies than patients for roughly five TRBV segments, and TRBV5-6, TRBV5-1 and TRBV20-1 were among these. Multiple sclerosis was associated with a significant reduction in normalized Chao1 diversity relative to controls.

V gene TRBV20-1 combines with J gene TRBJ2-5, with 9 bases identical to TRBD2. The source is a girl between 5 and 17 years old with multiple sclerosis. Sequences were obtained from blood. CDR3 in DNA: TGCAGTGCTACCTACCCTAGCGGGGCCGACGAAGAGACCCAGTACTTC. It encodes CSATYPSGADEETQYF.